This T cell receptor beta chain was identified during a study of shared clonotypes between healthy human individuals. For this clone: What it binds is unknown.

For each subset, genomic DNA was distributed in equal portions over several immunoSEQ plates. Measured with immunoSEQ multiplex PCR; TCRdb has only the in-frame clones, and not every one. Among millions of clones listed, 85% to 95% were seen once. V shed 0 bases, J shed 0 bases, and the junction held 1 base outside the gene matches. The CDR3 is made up of 16 amino acids. Germline-derived CDR1 and CDR2 are SGHRS and YFSETQ. General study results and limits: An effect of sequencing depth on clonotype sharing among donors was expected. As a rule, naive subsets had a larger estimated richness than memory subsets.

The source material was naive CD4+ T cells sorted from blood. Subset given: CD45RA+ positively selected. The TCR originated in a man between 18 and 35 years old in good health. The rearrangement joins TRBV5-1 to TRBJ1-4; TRBD1 matches at 8 bases. The DNA for the CDR3 is TGCGCCAGCAGCTTGGGACAGGGGACAACTAATGAAAAACTGTTTTTT. It is translated as CASSLGQGTTNEKLFF.